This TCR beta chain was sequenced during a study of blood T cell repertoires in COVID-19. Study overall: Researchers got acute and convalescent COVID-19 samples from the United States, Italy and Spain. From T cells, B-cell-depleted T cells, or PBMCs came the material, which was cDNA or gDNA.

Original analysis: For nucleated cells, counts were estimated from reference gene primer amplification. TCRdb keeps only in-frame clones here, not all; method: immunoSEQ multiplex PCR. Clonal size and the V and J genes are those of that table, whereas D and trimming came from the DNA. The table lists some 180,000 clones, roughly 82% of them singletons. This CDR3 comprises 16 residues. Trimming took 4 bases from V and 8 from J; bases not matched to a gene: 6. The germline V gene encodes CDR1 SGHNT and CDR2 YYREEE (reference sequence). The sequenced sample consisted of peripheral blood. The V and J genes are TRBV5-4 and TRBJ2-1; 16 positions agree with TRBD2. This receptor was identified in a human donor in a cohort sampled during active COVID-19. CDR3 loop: CASSNGGLAGGHEQFF. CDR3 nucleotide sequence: TGTGCCAGCAGCAATGGGGGACTAGCGGGAGGGCATGAGCAGTTCTTC. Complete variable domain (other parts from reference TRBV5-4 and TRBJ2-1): ETGVTQSPTHLIKTRGQQVTLRCSSQSGHNTVSWYQQALGQGPQFIFQYYREEENGRGNFPPRFSGLQFPNYSSELNVNALELDDSALYLCASSNGGLAGGHEQFFGPGTRLTVL.